This TCR beta chain was captured by sequencing in a study of CD8+ T cells in alopecia areata listed by TCRdb under 2018. Background for the entire study: The treated patients took part in an open-label pilot trial in which moderate-to-severe alopecia areata was treated with oral tofacitinib at 5 to 10 mg twice daily. Patients stayed on tofacitinib for 6 to 18 months and then had 6 months of follow-up off drug so that delayed response and recurrence could be assessed. For the treated patients, the SALT score, which quantifies what percentage of scalp surface area is affected, served as the measure of disease severity. In both human patients and the C3H/HeJ mouse model, the study applied high-throughput TCRbeta sequencing to look at T cell clonal expansion in alopecia areata. In humans, TCRbeta sequencing was performed on scalp tissue and on sorted CD4+ and CD8+ peripheral blood T cells from healthy controls and from patients with patchy or totalis/universalis alopecia areata. Biopsies were taken from tofacitinib-treated patients at baseline and again at 4 and 24 weeks into treatment, and several of those patients also had a later scalp biopsy. Scalp clonality was compared across normal scalp (n=4), patchy alopecia areata scalp (n=8), and alopecia totalis/universalis scalp (n=8). RNA was extracted with the PAXgene miRNA kit for fixed scalp, the miRNeasy kit for PBMCs, and the RNeasy kit for mouse skin. Amplification of TCRbeta CDR3 regions was done by immunoSEQ multiplex PCR using 35 Vbeta forward primers and 13 Jbeta reverse primers. Overall results and qualifications from the work: Because the treated cohort was small and had just a single nonresponder, larger studies are needed to establish links between baseline CD8+ expansion and response. Compared with normal scalp, lesional scalp had higher clonality and more expanded CD8+ clones, particularly in alopecia totalis/universalis, a pattern that suggests antigenic drive. With tofacitinib, both scalp clonality and the number of expanded CD8+ clones among the top 100 scalp clones went down significantly. Unlike mouse skin, which is dominated by gammadelta T cells, normal human skin has resident alphabeta T cells that are also sequenced, and this complicates analysis of the scalp TCR repertoire. Many expanded lesional clones were found to persist in scalp and blood during tofacitinib treatment, and relapse after treatment cessation may be partly explained by this persistence. TCR sequences shared between patients were less clear than in mice, possibly partly because of HLA diversity in the patient population.

Libraries were constructed by the immunoSEQ multiplex PCR assay. RNA was extracted from all samples and reverse transcribed into cDNA as template for TCR sequencing. First-strand cDNA was synthesized using SuperScript III with a 2:1 mix of oligo-dT and random hexamers. A synthetic immune receptor repertoire was used to assess amplification bias, and residual bias was removed computationally. The source study handled its data this way. Raw reads were preprocessed to remove errors, and CDR3 was defined by IMGT conventions from the conserved cysteine to phenylalanine. To get clonality, Shannon entropy was normalized by log2 of the number of productive unique TCRs and the result was subtracted from 1. Whether scalp clones were CD4 or CD8 was inferred by matching scalp TCRbeta sequences against CD4 and CD8 repertoires sorted from blood. TCRdb re-hosts the immuneACCESS table, in-frame sequences only. Its copies lack some clones; in the studies checked, an unresolved V gene accounts for under half of them, and the cause for the rest is not known. That table is the source of V, J and clone size, and D and trimming were worked out from the DNA. The sample records 270,000 or so clones, roughly 50% of which are singletons. Under 2% of the sample is taken by the ten largest.

The time point label, read with the paper, signifies: less than 30 weeks on oral tofacitinib. The label giving this sample's treatment or condition can be read as: oral pan-JAK inhibitor, 5-10 mg twice daily. From alopecia areata patients, peripheral blood was collected along with lesional scalp punch biopsies. PBMCs were separated by density centrifugation and stained for CD3, CD4 and CD8, after which CD4+ and CD8+ T cells were sorted on a FACSAria. The CDR3 measures 15 amino acids from cysteine to phenylalanine. Only CDR3 DNA is held: 45 bases, read in frame from base 1. The V end gives up 7 bases and the J end 2 bases, leaving 9 bases in the junction not matched to a gene. CDR1 and CDR2 are read off the germline V gene as ENHRY and SYGVKD. On this clone: The clone's antigen remains unknown. Base qualities are not at hand, and no much larger clone is one base apart.

Source: CD4+ T cells sorted from blood, taken at week 24, from a patient treated with tofacitinib. The source of this sequence is a human donor with alopecia areata. This receptor chain uses TRBV10-3 and TRBJ2-3, with 7 bases in between that match TRBD2. The sequence in DNA is TGTGCCATCATTGGACTAGGGGCACTCACAGATACGCAGTATTTT. Its product reads: CAIIGLGALTDTQYF.